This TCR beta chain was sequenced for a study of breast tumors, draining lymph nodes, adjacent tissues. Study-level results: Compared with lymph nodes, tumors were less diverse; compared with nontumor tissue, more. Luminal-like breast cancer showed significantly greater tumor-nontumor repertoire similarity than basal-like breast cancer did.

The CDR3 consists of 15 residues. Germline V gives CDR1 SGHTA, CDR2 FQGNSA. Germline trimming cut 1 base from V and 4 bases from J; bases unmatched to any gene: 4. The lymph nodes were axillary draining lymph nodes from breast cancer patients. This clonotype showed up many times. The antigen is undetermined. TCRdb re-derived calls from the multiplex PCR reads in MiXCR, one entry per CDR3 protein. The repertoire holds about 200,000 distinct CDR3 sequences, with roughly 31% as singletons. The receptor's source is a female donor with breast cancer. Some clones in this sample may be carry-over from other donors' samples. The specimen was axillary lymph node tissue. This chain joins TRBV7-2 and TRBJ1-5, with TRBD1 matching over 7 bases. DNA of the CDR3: TGTGCCAGCAGCTTAGGAGGGGGCCGGAATCAGCCCCAGCATTTT. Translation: CASSLGGGRNQPQHF.